Presented here are 32 T cell receptor beta chains from one specimen sequenced in a study of blood T cells in healthy people across ages. Primers used in a second PCR of roughly 6 to 11 cycles were a sample-barcoded 5' primer and a J-beta primer mix. TCRdb used MiXCR to reprocess the 5' RACE reads, holding one entry per CDR3 protein. The sample has approximately 800,000 distinct CDR3 sequences, about 62% seen once. The sequencing sample was made of blood. These TCRs come from a man aged 25-45 years in good health.

This clonotype was detected ten times or more. This sequence joins TRBV27 and TRBJ2-5; D not resolved. CDR1 MNHEY and CDR2 SMNVEV come from the germline V gene (reference sequence). Trimming pared 5 bases from V and 5 bases from J, leaving 15 bases between. The CDR3 length is 14 residues. The CDR3 region is CASSPLGLAETQYF. The DNA of the CDR3 is TGTGCCAGCAGTCCGCTAGGGTTGGCGGAGACCCAGTACTTC.

The chain joins TRBV29-1 to TRBJ2-5; D uncertain. Germline loops: CDR1 SQVTM, CDR2 ANQGSEA. V was pared by 7 bases and J by 0 bases, with 12 bases between. The CDR3 totals 13 residues. DNA for the CDR3: TGCAGCGCTGGTACCGGGCACCAAGAGACCCAGTACTTC. Protein: CSAGTGHQETQYF.

The CDR3 protein is CATSRVGQISYNEQFF. For the CDR3, the DNA is TGTGCCACCAGCAGAGTGGGCCAGATCTCCTACAATGAGCAGTTCTTC. The V call is TRBV15, the J call TRBJ2-1; D is undetermined. The germline V gene encodes CDR1 LNHNV and CDR2 YYDKDF (reference sequence). The CDR3 runs 16 residues. V lost 1 base and J 0 bases, leaving 10 bases between the germline ends. Combining the CDR3 with reference TRBV15 and TRBJ2-1 gives the whole variable domain DAMVIQNPRYQVTQFGKPVTLSCSQTLNHNVMYWYQQKSSQAPKLLFHYYDKDFNNEADTPDNFQSRRPNTSFCFLDIRSPGLGDTAMYLCATSRVGQISYNEQFFGPGTRLTVL.

The V gene is TRBV29-1, the J gene TRBJ1-1, with D unresolved. Trimming took off 6 bases at V and 4 bases at J, with 18 bases between the two ends. The germline V gene encodes CDR1 SQVTM and CDR2 ANQGSEA. The CDR3 is 14 amino acids. CDR3: CSVAKGGLGTEAFF. CDR3 DNA sequence: TGCAGCGTCGCCAAGGGCGGTCTGGGCACTGAAGCTTTCTTT.

The table lists this clonotype with a few counts. The V gene is TRBV6-5, the J gene TRBJ2-3, with D tentatively TRBD1 (5 bases). CDR3 length: 15 amino acids. V lost 5 bases and J 6 bases, leaving 18 bases between the germline ends. Germline V gives CDR1 MNHEY, CDR2 SVGAGI. CDR3 in amino acids: CASSQTREKGDTQYF. For the CDR3, the DNA is TGTGCCAGCAGTCAAACAAGGGAAAAGGGGGATACGCAGTATTTT.

The sample holds a few counts of this clonotype. The V and J genes are TRBV4-3 and TRBJ2-7, with D possibly TRBD2 on 6 matching bases. Germline CDR1 and CDR2: LGHNA and YSLEER. This CDR3 has 15 residues. Trimming removed 3 bases from V and 2 bases from J, with 14 bases in between. The CDR3 sequence: CASSQGTGRTYEQYF. In DNA form, the CDR3 reads TGCGCCAGCAGCCAGGGTACGGGGAGGACCTACGAGCAGTACTTC.

This clonotype was seen only once. CDR3: CASTSLDRLQETQYF. CDR3 sequence (DNA): TGTGCCAGCACTTCCTTGGACAGGCTTCAAGAGACCCAGTACTTC. The chain is built from TRBV21-1 and TRBJ2-5; no DNA check was done on the table's D call, TRBD1. TRBV21-1 is reported as a pseudogene. The CDR3 has 15 residues.

The chain employs TRBV6-5 and TRBJ2-5; tentatively, D is TRBD2 (5 bases). Trimming took off 7 bases at V and 0 bases at J, with 18 bases between the two ends. This CDR3 is 16 amino acids long. Germline values: CDR1 MNHEY, CDR2 SVGAGI. The CDR3, as DNA: TGTGCCAGCATTCCTTGGTCAAAAGCGGACCAAGAGACCCAGTACTTC. Its protein is CASIPWSKADQETQYF.

The V gene is TRBV28, the J gene TRBJ2-1; TRBD1 agrees at 7 bases. Germline-derived CDR1 and CDR2 are MDHEN and SYDVKM. The CDR3 is 17 residues long. V was clipped by 2 bases and J by 5 bases; unmatched bases: 12. CDR3 nucleotide sequence: TGTGCCAGCAGTTTAGGGGCTACAGGGGCCCTTAACAATGAGCAGTTCTTC. Residues: CASSLGATGALNNEQFF. Variable domain in full (rest from reference TRBV28 and TRBJ2-1): DVKVTQSSRYLVKRTGEKVFLECVQDMDHENMFWYRQDPGLGLRLIYFSYDVKMKEKGDIPEGYSVSREKKERFSLILESASTNQTSMYLCASSLGATGALNNEQFFGPGTRLTVL.

This clonotype has a handful of counts. The chain joins TRBV9 to TRBJ2-1; 10 bases align to TRBD2. J gave up 6 bases and V 1 base, and 4 bases lay outside the gene matches. There are 15 residues in the CDR3. The germline CDR1 and CDR2 sequences are SGDLS and YYNGEE. CDR3 amino acids: CASSVIGLAVNEQFF. Written as DNA, the CDR3 is TGTGCCAGCAGCGTAATCGGACTAGCGGTCAATGAGCAGTTCTTC.

V usage is TRBV6-5 and J usage is TRBJ2-2, with D perhaps TRBD1 or TRBD2 (6 bases each). Germline V gene data show CDR1 as MNHEY and CDR2 as SVGAGI. Trimming cost V 0 bases and J 4 bases, with 15 bases left between them. The CDR3 is 17 amino acids. CDR3 in amino acids: CASSYSGGRGVTGELFF. In DNA, the CDR3 is TGTGCCAGCAGTTACTCGGGTGGTAGGGGGGTCACCGGGGAGCTGTTTTTT.

The V call is TRBV2, the J call TRBJ2-1; TRBD2 matches at 11 bases. CDR3 length: 17 residues. Losses at the gene ends were 0 bases for V and 10 bases for J; bases not matched to a gene: 11. Germline V gene lookup returns CDR1 SNHLY and CDR2 FYNNEI. As DNA, the CDR3 is TGTGCCAGCAGTGAAGCGCTATCTAGCGGGGGGACCCCGGAGCAGTTCTTC. Its translation: CASSEALSSGGTPEQFF.

The genes are TRBV2 and TRBJ2-4; perhaps TRBD1 as D (5 bases). The DNA end lines up better with TRBJ2-7; the J call may be wrong. CDR1 is SNHLY and CDR2 is FYNNEI in the germline V gene. The length of the CDR3 is 13 residues. The CDR3 reads CASLRQTVDEQYF. DNA of the CDR3: TGTGCCAGCTTACGACAGACTGTCGACGAGCAGTACTTC.

A remark on this clonotype: One junction end disagrees with the germline gene, perhaps due to a read error. CDR3 in DNA: TGTGCCAGCAGTGACTCGACGGGCAATGAGCAGTTCTTC. It is translated as CASSDSTGNEQFF. The chain employs TRBV6-6 and TRBJ2-1, with D hard to call. The CDR3 runs 13 residues. Germline V gene sequence: CDR1 MNHNY, CDR2 SVGAGI (reference sequence).

V is TRBV4-3 and J is TRBJ2-7; either TRBD1 or TRBD2 may fit D (5 bases each). This CDR3 contains 17 residues. The V gene lost 4 bases and the J gene lost 2 bases, with 21 bases spanning the gap. Per germline, CDR1 LGHNA and CDR2 YSLEER. The CDR3 DNA is TGCGCCAGCAGCCCCGTGGTTCCGGGCAGGGAGCCCTACGAGCAGTACTTC. Its protein is CASSPVVPGREPYEQYF.

The gene calls are TRBV7-9 and TRBJ2-4; 8 bases agree with TRBD1. This CDR3 is 15 amino acids long. In germline, CDR1 is SEHNR, CDR2 FQNEAQ (reference sequence). V lost 3 bases to trimming and J lost 4 bases; unmatched junction nucleotides: 5. The CDR3 reads CASSLDREDKNIQYF. DNA of the CDR3: TGTGCCAGCAGCTTGGACAGGGAAGATAAAAACATTCAGTACTTC.

Only a few counts were recorded for this clonotype. The chain has TRBV29-1 and TRBJ2-7; TRBD2 matches at 10 bases. The CDR3 is made up of 13 amino acids. Germline V gene lookup returns CDR1 SQVTM and CDR2 ANQGSEA. V lost 7 bases and J lost 4; bases outside the gene matches: 7. The CDR3 DNA follows: TGCAGCGCTCTAGCGGGGGTCCTTTACGAGCAGTACTTC. Protein product: CSALAGVLYEQYF.

The V and J genes are TRBV7-2 and TRBJ2-3; D is undetermined. The CDR3 consists of 11 residues. V was cut by 8 bases and J by 2 bases, with 5 bases left in between. In germline, CDR1 is SGHTA, CDR2 FQGNSA. The chain's CDR3 is CASGFTDTQYF. The CDR3 nucleotides read TGTGCCAGCGGTTTCACAGATACGCAGTATTTT.

This chain's CDR3 is CAITGTGSYEQYF. CDR3 nucleotide sequence: TGTGCCATCACGGGGACAGGATCTTACGAGCAGTACTTC. The rearrangement links TRBV10-3 to TRBJ2-7, with 8 bases matching TRBD1. The CDR3 contains 13 residues. CDR1 ENHRY and CDR2 SYGVKD come from the germline V gene. Trimming removed 7 bases from V and 4 bases from J; junction bases left unmatched: 6.

Regarding this clonotype: The junction differs from germline at one of its ends, possibly a read error. The chain joins TRBV20-1 to TRBJ1-6, with D unresolved. Germline V gene lookup returns CDR1 DFQATT and CDR2 SNEGSKA (reference sequence). This CDR3 has 13 amino acids. CDR3 in DNA: TGCGGTGCTAGAGCTGGGATGAATTCACCCCTCCACTTT. Translating it yields CGARAGMNSPLHF.

For this clonotype: This clone may be a read error of a much larger clone one base away. The chain recombines TRBV5-1 with TRBJ2-7, with a weak D call TRBD1 (5 bases). The CDR3 length is 14 residues. V lost 0 bases and J lost 10, with 17 bases in between. CDR1 is SGHRS and CDR2 is YFSETQ in the germline V gene. The CDR3 region is CASSLALGQEAQYF. DNA of the CDR3: TGCGCCAGCAGCTTGGCCTTGGGGCAAGAGGCCCAGTACTTC.

This clonotype was observed a handful of times. The V gene is TRBV27, the J gene TRBJ2-1; D is possibly TRBD1 or TRBD2 (5 bases each). V lost 5 bases to trimming and J lost 0 bases, with 11 bases between them. Germline assignment: CDR1 MNHEY and CDR2 SMNVEV (reference sequence). The CDR3 is 15 residues long. CDR3 loop: CASSRGVNSYNEQFF. The CDR3 DNA reads as TGTGCCAGCAGTCGAGGGGTTAACTCCTACAATGAGCAGTTCTTC.

This rearrangement joins TRBV4-3 to TRBJ1-1; TRBD1 is a possible D gene (6 bases). This CDR3 spans 16 amino acids. Trimming stripped 4 bases from V and 6 bases from J, with 21 bases between. Looked up from germline, CDR1 is LGHNA and CDR2 is YSLEER. The chain's CDR3 is CASSPQTGRGIAEAFF. CDR3 nucleotides: TGCGCCAGCAGCCCCCAAACAGGCAGGGGAATCGCTGAAGCTTTCTTT.

The J gene is TRBJ2-1, the V gene TRBV20-1, with TRBD1 matching over 11 bases. The V segment lost 0 bases and the J segment 4 bases; nucleotides outside the gene matches: 8. This CDR3 contains 17 residues. CDR1 is DFQATT and CDR2 is SNEGSKA in the germline V gene (reference sequence). CDR3 sequence: CSARDRFRDRGYNEQFF. CDR3 coding DNA: TGCAGTGCTAGAGATAGATTCCGGGACAGGGGGTACAATGAGCAGTTCTTC.

The CDR3 coding sequence is TGTGCCAGCAGTTCCTTTGGGGGACAGGCTAGGGGGGAGACCCAGTACTTC. Amino acids: CASSSFGGQARGETQYF. This chain connects TRBV6-5 to TRBJ2-5; TRBD1 agrees at 8 bases. V lost 4 bases to trimming and J lost 5 bases; unmatched junction nucleotides: 15. The length of the CDR3 is 17 residues. Germline V gives CDR1 MNHEY, CDR2 SVGAGI.

The rearrangement links TRBV12-5 to TRBJ1-1; D not certain. This CDR3 spans 13 amino acids. Germline lookup yields CDR1 LGHNT and CDR2 FRNRAP. V was pared by 1 base and J by 4 bases, with 7 bases between. CDR3 nucleotides: TGTGCTAGTGGTTTGGAAACCAGCACTGAAGCTTTCTTT. Protein product: CASGLETSTEAFF. Full variable domain (outside the CDR3, taken from reference TRBV12-5 and TRBJ1-1): DARVTQTPRHKVTEMGQEVTMRCQPILGHNTVFWYRQTMMQGLELLAYFRNRAPLDDSGMPKDRFSAEMPDATLATLKIQPSEPRDSAVYFCASGLETSTEAFFGQGTRLTVV.

The V and J genes are TRBV10-3 and TRBJ2-1; TRBD2 agrees at 10 bases. Germline V gene data show CDR1 as ENHRY and CDR2 as SYGVKD. The CDR3 runs 15 residues. V trimming: 5 bases; J trimming: 6 bases; junction bases outside the gene matches: 7. CDR3 DNA: TGTGCCATCAGTCCCGAACTAGCGGGGTTCAATGAGCAGTTCTTC. Residues: CAISPELAGFNEQFF.

This clonotype has only one observation. The chain uses TRBV20-1 and TRBJ2-5; no firm D call. V was shortened by 1 base and J by 6 bases, with 15 bases between the two germline ends. The germline CDR1 and CDR2 sequences are DFQATT and SNEGSKA (reference sequence). The CDR3 runs to 14 residues. The CDR3 region is CSARVGFQLQTQYF. CDR3 in DNA: TGCAGTGCTAGAGTGGGGTTCCAGCTCCAGACCCAGTACTTC.

The chain uses TRBV29-1 and TRBJ2-7, with 8 positions matching TRBD1. Trimming removed 7 bases from V and 2 bases from J; junction bases left unmatched: 7. The V gene's germline CDR1 is SQVTM and CDR2 ANQGSEA. The CDR3 is 13 residues long. The CDR3 DNA sequence: TGCAGCGCCGGGGGACAGGACGCCTACGAGCAGTACTTC. Amino acids: CSAGGQDAYEQYF.

This clonotype appeared a few times. The chain uses TRBV28 and TRBJ2-7, with unresolved D. This CDR3 is built from 16 residues. V dropped 6 bases and J dropped 9 bases, with 27 bases sitting between them. CDR1 is MDHEN, CDR2 SYDVKM, per germline. The CDR3, as DNA: TGTGCCAGCAGCTCAAGTCCGGGCCCACGGCGTTATCTGCAGTACTTC. This gives the protein CASSSSPGPRRYLQYF.

This clonotype was observed a few times. In DNA form, the CDR3 reads TGTGCCAGCAGCTTAGCCGGGCTAAGCTCCTACGAGCAGTACTTC. It translates to CASSLAGLSSYEQYF. The chain links TRBV7-2 to TRBJ2-7; D is ambiguous. Looked up from germline, CDR1 is SGHTA and CDR2 is FQGNSA. V was shortened by 0 bases and J by 0 bases, with 9 bases between the two germline ends. The CDR3 covers 15 residues.

This clonotype was seen just once. The rearrangement uses TRBV3-1 and TRBJ1-1, with D unresolved. The CDR3 runs to 13 residues. In germline, CDR1 is LGHDT, CDR2 YNNKEL (reference sequence). The V gene lost 4 bases and the J gene lost 5 bases, with 11 bases spanning the gap. The DNA of the CDR3 is TGTGCCAGCAGCCCTTTGGGAATTACTGAAGCTTTCTTT. It specifies CASSPLGITEAFF.